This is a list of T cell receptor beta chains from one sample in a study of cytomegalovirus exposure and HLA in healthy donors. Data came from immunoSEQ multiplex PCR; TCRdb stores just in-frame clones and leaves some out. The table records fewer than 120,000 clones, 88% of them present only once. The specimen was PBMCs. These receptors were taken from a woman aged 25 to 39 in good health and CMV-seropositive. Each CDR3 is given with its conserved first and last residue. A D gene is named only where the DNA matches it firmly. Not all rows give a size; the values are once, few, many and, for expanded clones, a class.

TGTGCCAGCAGGAGAGACAGGGCCCGCCAGAGAGATACGCAGTATTTT	CASRRDRARQRDTQYF	TRBD1	TRBV6-8	TRBJ2-3	once
TGCGCCAGCAGTCTCGCGGGGCCGGCGTGGTACGAGCAGTACTTC	CASSLAGPAWYEQYF	-	TRBV23-1	TRBJ2-7	-
TGTGCCAGCAGGATAGGACTAGCGGGAACCTACGAGCAGTACTTC	CASRIGLAGTYEQYF	TRBD2	TRBV27	TRBJ2-7	-
TGTGCCAGCAGCGTAGAGGAGGGTAACTATGGCTACACCTTC	CASSVEEGNYGYTF	-	TRBV9	TRBJ1-2	-
TGTGCCAGCAGTGACTTTACTGGGGCCAACGTCCTGACTTTC	CASSDFTGANVLTF	-	TRBV2	TRBJ2-6	-
TGTGCCAGCAGCTTGGACCAGGGGATAAACACCATATATTTT	CASSLDQGINTIYF	-	TRBV5-6	TRBJ1-3	-
TGTGCCAGCAAAGCGGGAGGATCGAATGAGCAGTTCTTC	CASKAGGSNEQFF	TRBD2	TRBV5-4	TRBJ2-1	-
TGTGCCAGCAGCGCCATGGCATCCCCCTTCTATGGCTACACCTTC	CASSAMASPFYGYTF	-	TRBV9	TRBJ1-2	-
TGTGCCAGCAGCGTAGACCCCGCGGGGGAGCTGTTTTTT	CASSVDPAGELFF	-	TRBV9	TRBJ2-2	-
TGTGCCAGCAGAGACGGGGGGAGCACAGATACGCAGTATTTT	CASRDGGSTDTQYF	TRBD2	TRBV7-9	TRBJ2-3	-
TGTGCCATCAGAGCGGACAGGGGTTCCTACGAGCAGTACTTC	CAIRADRGSYEQYF	TRBD1	TRBV10-3	TRBJ2-7	-
TGTGCCAGCAGCTCCGACAGGGGGGGCTACGAGCAGTACTTC	CASSSDRGGYEQYF	TRBD1	TRBV27	TRBJ2-7	-
TGTGCCAGCAGCTTAGGAGGTCGGCGGGTCCCCTACTACGAGCAGTACTTC	CASSLGGRRVPYYEQYF	-	TRBV7-8	TRBJ2-7	-
TGTGCCAGCAGCTTAGAGACAGGGGCGGGTAGCTACACCTTC	CASSLETGAGSYTF	TRBD1	TRBV5-4	TRBJ1-2	-
TGTGCCAGCAGCCAAGAGATGGGCCTTAATGAAAAACTGTTTTTT	CASSQEMGLNEKLFF	-	TRBV4-2	TRBJ1-4	-
TGCGCCAGCAGTGAGGCCCGGGCTAGCGGGAGTTCTGAGCAGTTCTTC	CASSEARASGSSEQFF	TRBD2	TRBV10-2	TRBJ2-1	-
TGTGCCAGTACCAAAGGGGGGGATCGGCATTCACCCCTCCACTTT	CASTKGGDRHSPLHF	-	TRBV19	TRBJ1-6	-
TGTGCCAGCAGCCACGGTTACCAAGAGACCCAGTACTTC	CASSHGYQETQYF	-	TRBV11-2	TRBJ2-5	-
TGTGCCAGCAGCCGGACTAGCGGGAGACTCTGGACAGATACGCAGTATTTT	CASSRTSGRLWTDTQYF	TRBD2	TRBV4-2	TRBJ2-3	once
TGTGCCAGCAGTTACTTTTACAGGGAAGGCTACACCTTC	CASSYFYREGYTF	-	TRBV6-7	TRBJ1-2	-
TGTGCCAGCAGCGGCGGGACTAGCGACACCGGGGAGCTGTTTTTT	CASSGGTSDTGELFF	TRBD2	TRBV9	TRBJ2-2	once
TGTGCCAGCAGCTACTATCGGCAGTCGCGAACCGGGGAGCTGTTTTTT	CASSYYRQSRTGELFF	-	TRBV13	TRBJ2-2	-
TGTGCCAGCAGGAAAGGTTGGACCGGGGACAGGGCCAAAAACATTCAGTACTTC	CASRKGWTGDRAKNIQYF	TRBD1	TRBV5-6	TRBJ2-4	-
TGTGCCAGCAGCCCCAGGGGGTTTGTGGAGACCCAGTACTTC	CASSPRGFVETQYF	TRBD1	TRBV13	TRBJ2-5	once
TGTGCCAGCAGTAAAGGACAGGGGGATGAAAAACTGTTTTTT	CASSKGQGDEKLFF	TRBD1	TRBV2	TRBJ1-4	-
TGTGCCAGCAGTTTAATACTAGCGAGCGCCGGGGAGCTGTTTTTT	CASSLILASAGELFF	TRBD2	TRBV27	TRBJ2-2	-
TGTGCCAGCAGTAGAGGACTAGCGGGAGCAGACGAGCAGTACTTC	CASSRGLAGADEQYF	TRBD2	TRBV6-5	TRBJ2-7	-
TGTGCCAGCAGCCGACCGGGACAGGGGGGTGAAAAACTGTTTTTT	CASSRPGQGGEKLFF	TRBD1	TRBV5-4	TRBJ1-4	-
TGTGCCAGCATCTTCGGACAGGGAGGCGGTGGCTACACCTTC	CASIFGQGGGGYTF	TRBD1	TRBV6-1	TRBJ1-2	-
TGTGCCACGGGGGGGGGACTACATGTCAATGAGCAGTTCTTC	CATGGGLHVNEQFF	TRBD2	TRBV27	TRBJ2-1	-
TGTGCCATCAGTGTGGGGGGTTCGAGAGAGCAGTACTTC	CAISVGGSREQYF	-	TRBV10-3	TRBJ2-7	-
TGCGCCAGCAGCCCGTCAAGGGACAGGAACACTGAAGCTTTCTTT	CASSPSRDRNTEAFF	TRBD1	TRBV4-3	TRBJ1-1	-
TGTGCCAGCAGCTTAGGACTAGCGGGGCTTGATGAGCAGTTCTTC	CASSLGLAGLDEQFF	TRBD2	TRBV11-3	TRBJ2-1	-
TGCGCCAGCAGCCAAGGGGCCTGGGACGAGCAGTACTTC	CASSQGAWDEQYF	-	TRBV4-3	TRBJ2-7	-
TGTGCCAGTAGTAAATCAGGGGGCCCTTCCTACGAGCAGTACTTC	CASSKSGGPSYEQYF	TRBD1	TRBV19	TRBJ2-7	once
TGCGCCAGCAGCCCGAGGACAGGGCGGGGTCCGAACACCGGGGAGCTGTTTTTT	CASSPRTGRGPNTGELFF	TRBD1	TRBV5-1	TRBJ2-2	-
TGTGCCAGCAGCTTGGAGCGTACACCGCAGTATTTT	CASSLERTPQYF	-	TRBV5-6	TRBJ2-3	-
TGTGCCACGGGACAGGGTCCCCCCTATGGCTACACCTTC	CATGQGPPYGYTF	TRBD1	TRBV15	TRBJ1-2	-
TGTGCCAGCAGCTTAGGTTCGGGGGCGAACACCGGGGAGCTGTTTTTT	CASSLGSGANTGELFF	-	TRBV7-8	TRBJ2-2	-
TGTGCCAGCAGCGAGGGCGGGAGGGCCGGTGAGCAGTTCTTC	CASSEGGRAGEQFF	TRBD2	TRBV9	TRBJ2-1	-
TGTGCCAGCAGGCCTGGACTAGCCAGCGAGCAGTTCTTC	CASRPGLASEQFF	TRBD2	TRBV27	TRBJ2-1	-
TGTGCCAGTCTTCCCCGGCAGGGTGGCTTATCGGAAGCTTTCTTT	CASLPRQGGLSEAFF	-	TRBV5-4	TRBJ1-1	-
TGTGCCAGCTCACCACGGGTCTCGACTACCTACGAGCAGTACTTC	CASSPRVSTTYEQYF	-	TRBV18	TRBJ2-7	-
TGTGCCACCAGCAGAGAAGAGGGTGGCGGGAGAGAGACCCAGTACTTC	CATSREEGGGRETQYF	TRBD2	TRBV15	TRBJ2-5	-
TGTGCCAGCAGTACTGGGGGGGAGGGACAAGAGACCCAGTACTTC	CASSTGGEGQETQYF	TRBD2	TRBV28	TRBJ2-5	-
TGTGCCTGGATTCCGGGAAACACCATATATTTT	CAWIPGNTIYF	-	TRBV30	TRBJ1-3	once
TGTGCCAGCAGTTACATGGGGACAGCCCAAGATACGCAGTATTTT	CASSYMGTAQDTQYF	TRBD1	TRBV6-6	TRBJ2-3	-
TGTGCCAGCAGCTCGACTAGCGGGAGGGCCGGGCACCGGGATACGCAGTATTTT	CASSSTSGRAGHRDTQYF	TRBD2	TRBV7-2	TRBJ2-3	-
TGTGCCAGCAGTCCCGGGGGGGATAGCAATCAGCCCCAGCATTTT	CASSPGGDSNQPQHF	-	TRBV28	TRBJ1-5	once
TGTGCCAGCTCACCAATCCAGGGCGGGGAGCTGTTTTTT	CASSPIQGGELFF	-	TRBV18	TRBJ2-2	-
TGCGCCAGCAGCCAGGACAGGGGGGCGGCCTACGAGCAGTACTTC	CASSQDRGAAYEQYF	TRBD1	TRBV4-1	TRBJ2-7	-
TGTGCCAGCAGCCCCATAGATGGCTCCTACAATGAGCAGTTCTTC	CASSPIDGSYNEQFF	-	TRBV9	TRBJ2-1	-
TGTGCCAGTAGTTTGCTAGCGGGGGAGAACACCGGGGAGCTGTTTTTT	CASSLLAGENTGELFF	TRBD2	TRBV19	TRBJ2-2	-
TGTGCCAGCAGCCGGCGAGAGGAAATCTATGGCTACACCTTC	CASSRREEIYGYTF	-	TRBV7-9	TRBJ1-2	-
-	CASSTSGQGTETQYF	-	TRBV5-6	TRBJ2-5	-
TGTGCCAGCAGTGAATGGACCGCGGGAGTTTCGGATGAGCAGTTCTTC	CASSEWTAGVSDEQFF	TRBD2	TRBV25-1	TRBJ2-1	-
TGCGCCAGCAGCCAAGGCCGGGCTAGCGGGGTTTACAATGAGCAGTTCTTC	CASSQGRASGVYNEQFF	TRBD2	TRBV4-3	TRBJ2-1	-
TGTGCCAGCAGCTTACTAGCGGGTGTGGGGAATGAGCAGTTCTTC	CASSLLAGVGNEQFF	TRBD2	TRBV7-8	TRBJ2-1	-
TGTGCCAGCAGCAGAGACAGGGGAGGCAAAAACATTCAGTACTTC	CASSRDRGGKNIQYF	TRBD1	TRBV7-6	TRBJ2-4	-